This T cell receptor beta chain was observed in a study of control samples from healthy donors and cancer patients. Sequencing used immunoSEQ multiplex PCR; TCRdb keeps in-frame clones, though not all of them. The data hold 80,000 to 100,000 clones, with roughly three quarters observed a single time. This CDR3 is 15 amino acids long. From germline, CDR1 is KGHDR and CDR2 SFDVKD. V was shortened by 1 base and J by 8 bases, with 13 bases between the two germline ends. Sequenced sample: blood. V gene TRBV24-1 combines with J gene TRBJ1-4; D is perhaps TRBD1 (6 bases). The clonotype comes from a woman in her twenties or thirties in good health. DNA for the CDR3: TGTGCCACCAGTGATTTCGTACAGGGATCGGAAAAACTGTTTTTT. Translation gives CATSDFVQGSEKLFF.